This is a list of T cell receptor beta chains from one sample in a study of T-cell reconstitution after alpha-beta-depleted transplantation in children. TCRdb re-derived calls from the PCR reads in MiXCR, one entry per CDR3 protein. The table has about 16,000 distinct CDR3 sequences, approximately 5.1% seen once. Specimen: PBMCs, collected before TCRalphabeta/CD19-depleted stem cell transplant. All receptors come from a boy aged 5 to 17 with acute lymphoblastic leukemia, due to receive a stem cell transplant. Both conserved end residues are part of each CDR3. The D gene is left open where the match is weak. Clone size, where shown, is once, few, many, or a class for clones that have expanded.

D | J | size | V | CDR3 | DNA
. | TRBJ2-1 | many | TRBV7-2 | CASSLGGGEQFF | TGTGCCAGCAGCTTAGGGGGTGGTGAGCAGTTCTTC
TRBD1 | TRBJ1-1 | many | TRBV3-1 | CASSPTGDTEAFF | TGTGCCAGCAGCCCTACAGGGGACACTGAAGCTTTCTTT
. | TRBJ2-7 | many | TRBV3-1 | CASSPRGRWPTYEQYF | TGTGCCAGCAGCCCCCGGGGGCGCTGGCCGACCTACGAGCAGTACTTC
TRBD2 | TRBJ2-3 | . | TRBV4-2 | CARSSGLAGPKTDTQYF | TGTGCCAGGAGCTCTGGACTAGCGGGGCCTAAGACAGATACGCAGTATTTT
. | TRBJ2-7 | many | TRBV7-2 | CASSLRPASYEQYF | TGTGCCAGCAGCTTAAGACCGGCTTCCTACGAGCAGTACTTC
. | TRBJ2-1 | many | TRBV19 | CASNDGVEEQFF | TGTGCCAGTAACGATGGGGTAGAGGAGCAGTTCTTC
TRBD2 | TRBJ2-1 | many | TRBV12-3/TRBV12-4 | CASRTGLAESYNEQFF | TGTGCCAGCAGGACAGGACTAGCGGAGAGCTACAATGAGCAGTTCTTC
TRBD2 | TRBJ2-7 | many | TRBV6-2/TRBV6-3 | CASAEPPLAGGTYEQYF | TGTGCCAGCGCTGAGCCGCCTCTAGCGGGGGGGACCTACGAGCAGTACTTC
. | TRBJ2-7 | many | TRBV6-5 | CASSYHPRNNEQYF | TGTGCCAGCAGTTACCATCCCCGGAACAACGAGCAGTACTTC
. | TRBJ2-1 | many | TRBV5-4 | CASSLAVGTLHVAQFF | TGTGCCAGCAGCTTGGCCGTGGGGACACTGCATGTGGCGCAGTTCTTC
. | TRBJ2-1 | many | TRBV28 | CASRNGGTGNEQFF | TGTGCCAGCAGGAATGGTGGAACAGGCAATGAGCAGTTCTTC
TRBD2 | TRBJ2-5 | many | TRBV3-1 | CASSRGTSGKETQYF | TGTGCCAGCAGCCGAGGGACTAGCGGGAAAGAGACCCAGTACTTC
. | TRBJ2-5 | many | TRBV11-2 | CASSSADEETQYF | TGTGCCAGCAGCTCCGCGGATGAGGAGACCCAGTACTTC
TRBD2 | TRBJ2-3 | many | TRBV7-2 | CASSLGTSLDTQYF | TGTGCCAGCAGCTTAGGGACTAGCCTAGATACGCAGTATTTT
. | TRBJ1-1 | many | TRBV5-1 | CASSPGTVEAFF | TGCGCCAGCAGCCCGGGGACTGTTGAAGCTTTCTTT
. | TRBJ1-1 | many | TRBV27 | CASSHFFHTEAFF | TGTGCCAGCAGCCATTTCTTCCACACTGAAGCTTTCTTT
. | TRBJ2-5 | many | TRBV20-1 | CSACRLGLGETQYF | TGCAGTGCTTGCAGGCTGGGACTGGGGGAGACCCAGTACTTC
TRBD1 | TRBJ1-6 | many | TRBV9 | CASSAPVGQGGSPLHF | TGTGCCAGCAGCGCACCCGTGGGACAGGGAGGTTCACCCCTCCACTTT
TRBD2 | TRBJ2-3 | many | TRBV11-2 | CASSSGLAGGGDTQYF | TGTGCCAGCAGCTCTGGACTAGCGGGGGGCGGGGATACGCAGTATTTT
TRBD1 | TRBJ1-2 | many | TRBV4-2 | CASSQLDREYYGYTF | TGTGCCAGCAGCCAACTTGACAGGGAATACTATGGCTACACCTTC